Presented here are 24 T cell receptor beta chains from one specimen sequenced in a study of shared clonotypes between healthy human individuals. The naive CD8 subset, CD45RO-negative cells positively selected for CCR7, excluded terminally differentiated effector memory CD45RA+ cells. Sequencing used immunoSEQ multiplex PCR; TCRdb keeps in-frame clones, though not all of them. The sample yields hundreds of thousands of clones, roughly 96% seen once. The sample consisted of naive CD8+ T cells sorted from blood. The source is a man in his thirties or forties in good health.

V usage is TRBV5-6 and J usage is TRBJ2-4; D gene uncertain. Germline CDR1 and CDR2: SGHDT and YYEEEE. The length of the CDR3 is 13 residues. V was cut by 3 bases and J by 6 bases, with 10 bases left in between. The CDR3 DNA reads TGTGCCAGCAGCTCGGGCACCTTAAACATTCAGTACTTC. This codes for CASSSGTLNIQYF.

As to this clone: The same CDR3 also results from other DNA sequences found in this sample. V gene TRBV19 combines with J gene TRBJ2-1; D gene uncertain. The CDR3 is made up of 14 amino acids. Trimming removed 3 bases from V and 1 base from J, with 7 bases in between. CDR1 is LNHDA and CDR2 is SQIVND in the germline V gene (reference sequence). The CDR3 nucleotides read TGTGCCAGTAGTATTTCTGGGTCCTACAATGAGCAGTTCTTC. Protein: CASSISGSYNEQFF.

V gene TRBV28 combines with J gene TRBJ1-1, with D uncertain. Germline V gives CDR1 MDHEN, CDR2 SYDVKM. CDR3 length equals 14 residues. Trimming stripped 1 base from V and 4 bases from J, with 10 bases between. CDR3 amino acids: CASSLYAGFTEAFF. As DNA, the CDR3 is TGTGCCAGCAGTTTATACGCGGGATTCACTGAAGCTTTCTTT.

This clone was detected once. This rearrangement joins TRBV4-1 to TRBJ1-5, with D tentatively TRBD1 (6 bases). V was clipped by 1 base and J by 4 bases, with 11 bases between them. Germline V gene lookup returns CDR1 MGHRA and CDR2 YSYEKL. The CDR3 length is 15 residues. The CDR3, as DNA: TGCGCCAGCAGCCAAGGCACAGGGATAAATCAGCCCCAGCATTTT. Its protein product is CASSQGTGINQPQHF.

The chain is built from TRBV7-2 and TRBJ2-1; D not resolved. The V end lost 4 bases, the J end lost 8 bases, and 12 bases lay between the germline ends. Germline lookup yields CDR1 SGHTA and CDR2 FQGNSA. CDR3 size: 13 residues. The CDR3 bases are TGTGCCAGCAGCTCCCCCCCCGTTGATGAGCAGTTCTTC. Translating gives CASSSPPVDEQFF.

V and J are TRBV9 and TRBJ2-1; 7 positions match TRBD1. V shed 6 bases and J 1 base; nucleotides not matched to a gene: 4. The CDR3 consists of 14 residues. CDR1 is SGDLS, CDR2 YYNGEE, per germline. The CDR3 coding sequence is TGTGCCAGCAACCCGGGACAGTCCTACAATGAGCAGTTCTTC. This encodes CASNPGQSYNEQFF.

The J gene is TRBJ1-1, the V gene TRBV9, with D unclear. Trimming shortened V by 4 bases and J by 3 bases, and 16 bases separated the two germline ends. This CDR3 spans 15 amino acids. Germline V CDR1 and CDR2: SGDLS, YYNGEE. The CDR3 loop reads CASSLTGLVDTEAFF. CDR3 coding DNA: TGTGCCAGCAGCCTGACCGGACTGGTGGACACTGAAGCTTTCTTT.

This chain connects TRBV4-1 to TRBJ1-1, with TRBD1 matching 8 bases. J lost 2 bases, V lost 2 bases, and 4 bases had no gene match. The CDR3 loop spans 15 amino acids. From germline, CDR1 is MGHRA and CDR2 YSYEKL. The CDR3 bases are TGCGCCAGCAGCCAATCTCAGGGGGCTAACACTGAAGCTTTCTTT. Translation gives CASSQSQGANTEAFF.

The chain couples TRBV25-1 to TRBJ1-2, with no clear D. The CDR3 spans 15 residues. Germline V gene lookup returns CDR1 MGHDK and CDR2 SYGVNS. Trimming left V 3 bases short and J 2 bases short, with 13 bases between. CDR3 DNA: TGTGCCAGCAGTGACGACGGAGCTTTCAACTATGGCTACACCTTC. It encodes CASSDDGAFNYGYTF.

The chain has TRBV7-9 and TRBJ1-2, with D unclear. Between the trimmed V and J ends, which lost 3 bases and 2 bases, there was a span of 16 bases. The germline V gene encodes CDR1 SEHNR and CDR2 FQNEAQ (reference sequence). The CDR3 is made up of 16 amino acids. CDR3 in amino acids: CASSFSGRETNYGYTF. The CDR3, as DNA: TGTGCCAGCAGCTTTTCGGGCCGCGAGACGAACTATGGCTACACCTTC.

V gene TRBV5-6 combines with J gene TRBJ2-7; D ambiguous. The CDR3 spans 14 residues. CDR1 and CDR2 (germline): SGHDT, YYEEEE. The V end was cut by 0 bases, the J end by 0 bases, with 7 bases between. CDR3 protein: CASSLGWSSYEQYF. CDR3 sequence (DNA): TGTGCCAGCAGCTTGGGCTGGAGCTCCTACGAGCAGTACTTC.

The chain uses TRBV29-1 and TRBJ2-1; possibly TRBD2 for D (5 bases). Per germline, CDR1 SQVTM and CDR2 ANQGSEA. V was shortened by 4 bases and J by 7 bases, with 17 bases between the two germline ends. The CDR3 length is 14 residues. CDR3 amino acids: CSVGGAAFENEQFF. As DNA, the CDR3 is TGCAGCGTTGGAGGAGCGGCCTTTGAAAATGAGCAGTTCTTC.

Regarding this clone: A junction boundary mismatches the germline segment, possibly from a read error. This chain uses TRBV4-1 with TRBJ2-1; D is ambiguous. CDR1 MGHRA and CDR2 YSYEKL come from the germline V gene. The CDR3 totals 15 residues. This chain's CDR3 is CASSQDFAAYIEQFF. CDR3 nucleotide sequence: TGCGCCAGCAGCCAAGATTTTGCAGCTTACATTGAGCAGTTCTTC.

The chain carries TRBV9 and TRBJ2-3; no clear D. The CDR3 is 14 residues long. The germline CDR1 and CDR2 sequences are SGDLS and YYNGEE. Trimming stripped 0 bases from V and 0 bases from J, with 5 bases between. DNA for the CDR3: TGTGCCAGCAGCGTAGATTTAAGCACAGATACGCAGTATTTT. Translation gives CASSVDLSTDTQYF.

V and J are TRBV5-8 and TRBJ2-2; D is perhaps TRBD1 (6 bases). V lost 3 bases and J 3 bases, leaving 12 bases between the germline ends. This CDR3 region has 15 residues. Germline values: CDR1 SGHTS, CDR2 YDEGEE. The CDR3 DNA sequence: TGTGCCAGCAGCTCCGGGACAAGGGACACCGGGGAGCTGTTTTTT. It specifies CASSSGTRDTGELFF.

This chain connects TRBV27 to TRBJ1-2; D uncertain. The CDR3 is 13 amino acids. CDR1 and CDR2 from the germline V gene are MNHEY and SMNVEV (reference sequence). V was clipped by 6 bases and J by 4 bases, with 12 bases between them. This CDR3 reads CASSHSRIYGYTF. The CDR3 DNA reads as TGTGCCAGCAGCCATTCGAGGATCTATGGCTACACCTTC.

This clone has just one count. The rearrangement joins TRBV7-9 to TRBJ2-2, with D unclear. Trimming removed 5 bases from V and 2 bases from J, with 6 bases in between. Looked up from germline, CDR1 is SEHNR and CDR2 is FQNEAQ (reference sequence). This CDR3 has 13 amino acids. The CDR3 region has the DNA TGTGCCAGCAGCACCATAAACACCGGGGAGCTGTTTTTT. Encoded protein: CASSTINTGELFF.

The V call is TRBV10-2, the J call TRBJ2-5, with TRBD1 matching 7 bases. CDR3 length equals 14 residues. Unmatched junction bases numbered 3, after V lost 1 base and J lost 4 bases. The germline V gene encodes CDR1 WSHSY and CDR2 SAAADI. The CDR3 here is CASSEFRGSETQYF. In nucleotides, the CDR3 is TGCGCCAGCAGTGAGTTCAGGGGGTCAGAGACCCAGTACTTC.

The chain carries TRBV27 and TRBJ2-5; possible D gene TRBD2, 5 bases. V was clipped by 5 bases and J by 2 bases, with 21 bases between them. Germline lookup yields CDR1 MNHEY and CDR2 SMNVEV (reference sequence). This CDR3 is built from 17 residues. CDR3 residues: CASSAPGSRGGQETQYF. Here the CDR3 DNA reads TGTGCCAGCAGTGCTCCTGGGTCTCGGGGTGGACAAGAGACCCAGTACTTC.

The J gene is TRBJ1-4, the V gene TRBV14; 11 positions match TRBD1. The CDR3 loop spans 16 amino acids. From germline, CDR1 is SGHDN and CDR2 FVKESK. V trimming: 1 base; J trimming: 6 bases; junction bases outside the gene matches: 4. Here the CDR3 reads CASSQGTGGFDEKLFF. Here the CDR3 DNA reads TGTGCCAGCAGCCAAGGGACAGGGGGCTTCGATGAAAAACTGTTTTTT.

V gene TRBV7-9 combines with J gene TRBJ2-3; 7 bases are a match to TRBD2. Germline trimming cut 11 bases from V and 3 bases from J; bases unmatched to any gene: 5. The CDR3 contains 12 residues. CDR1 SEHNR and CDR2 FQNEAQ come from the germline V gene (reference sequence). CDR3 sequence: CASREGTDTQYF. The DNA of the CDR3 is TGTGCCTCGAGGGAGGGAACAGATACGCAGTATTTT.

This clone was counted once. The chain has TRBV29-1 and TRBJ2-3; the D gene is possibly TRBD1 (6 bases). V shed 4 bases and J shed 2 bases, with 16 bases lying between them. CDR1 SQVTM and CDR2 ANQGSEA come from the germline V gene. The CDR3 covers 15 residues. The CDR3 DNA reads TGCAGCGTTGCTCCAGGGGCAGCAAACACAGATACGCAGTATTTT. The encoded protein is CSVAPGAANTDTQYF.

This clone was seen just once. This chain joins TRBV7-8 and TRBJ1-1; D call uncertain. The germline gives CDR1 SGHVS, CDR2 FQNEAQ. Trimming left V 4 bases short and J 1 base short, with 7 bases between. The CDR3 loop spans 13 amino acids. The CDR3 is CASSYGRNTEAFF. The CDR3 region has the DNA TGTGCCAGCAGCTATGGACGGAACACTGAAGCTTTCTTT. The entire variable domain, with the rest obtained from reference TRBV7-8 and TRBJ1-1, is as follows: GAGVSQSPRYKVAKRGQDVALRCDPISGHVSLFWYQQALGQGPEFLTYFQNEAQLDKSGLPSDRFFAERPEGSVSTLKIQRTQQEDSAVYLCASSYGRNTEAFFGQGTRLTVV.

This sequence joins TRBV28 and TRBJ2-7; TRBD2 matches at 9 bases. Germline trimming cut 2 bases from V and 0 bases from J; bases unmatched to any gene: 17. The CDR3 runs to 20 residues. Germline values: CDR1 MDHEN, CDR2 SYDVKM. CDR3 sequence reads: CASSLLAGKQVGTRSYEQYF. The CDR3 DNA follows: TGTGCCAGCAGTTTACTAGCGGGAAAGCAGGTTGGGACGCGCTCCTACGAGCAGTACTTC.